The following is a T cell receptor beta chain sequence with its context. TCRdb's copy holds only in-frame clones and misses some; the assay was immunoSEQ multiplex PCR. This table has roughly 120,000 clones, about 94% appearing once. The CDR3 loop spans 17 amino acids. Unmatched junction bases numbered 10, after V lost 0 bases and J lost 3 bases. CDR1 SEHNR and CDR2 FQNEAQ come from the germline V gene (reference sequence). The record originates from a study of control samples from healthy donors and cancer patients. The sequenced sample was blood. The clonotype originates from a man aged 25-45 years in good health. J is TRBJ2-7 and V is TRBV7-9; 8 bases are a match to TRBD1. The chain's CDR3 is CASSLAGQGLRVYEQYF. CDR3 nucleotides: TGTGCCAGCAGCTTAGCAGGACAGGGACTCAGGGTCTACGAGCAGTACTTC.